This entry is about one T cell receptor (beta chain). Germline V gives CDR1 SGHDT, CDR2 YYEEEE. The CDR3 is 16 amino acids. Germline trimming cut 1 base from V and 3 bases from J; bases unmatched to any gene: 7. This sample is part of a study of blood T cell repertoires in COVID-19. Study in general: Donors in the United States, Italy and Spain gave samples during acute or convalescent COVID-19. The cDNA or gDNA used as material had been derived from T cells, B-cell-depleted T cells, or PBMCs.

Original methodology: Reference gene primer amplification yielded estimated nucleated cell counts. The repertoire was sequenced with immunoSEQ multiplex PCR; TCRdb's copy has only in-frame clones and lacks some. V, J and clone size are those of that table, while D and trimming were read from the DNA. The data show around 250,000 clones, roughly 90% seen once. The sequence was collected from a man aged 30-40 years who had recovered from COVID-19. Sequenced: peripheral blood. The chain recombines TRBV5-6 with TRBJ2-5; 9 nucleotides line up with TRBD1. In DNA, the CDR3 is TGTGCCAGCAGCTTGCACCGTGGGACAGGGAAAGAGACCCAGTACTTC. Amino acid sequence: CASSLHRGTGKETQYF.